This T cell receptor (beta chain) was sequenced in a study of tumor-infiltrating lymphocytes in primary liver carcinoma. Study-level background: All lesions had stage T1-T3 N0M0 and about 4 to 11 cm widths. Overall study findings and caveats: Blood trailed tumors significantly in top-250-clone fraction (p = 0.039). Only about 8-25% of top clones were detected in all five tumor regions.

The CDR3 is made up of 13 amino acids. From germline, CDR1 is MNHEY and CDR2 SVGEGT. As to this clonotype: The antigen is unknown. One end of the junction does not line up with germline, which may come from a read error.

TCR beta cDNA was reverse-transcribed from 400 to 500 ng of total RNA. The reaction used a constant-region primer and ProtoScript II reverse transcriptase. Library construction for TCR beta comprised three nested multiplex PCR rounds performed with slightly modified ARM-PCR. A C-beta reverse primer and TRBV1-TRBV30 forward primers served in each of the first two PCR rounds, at 10 cycles apiece. Using its own MiXCR run on the multiplex PCR reads, TCRdb lists one record per CDR3 protein. This sample has approximately 53,000 distinct CDR3 sequences; 70% to 80% occur once, and the top ten carry roughly 25%. Unsorted bulk tissue of about 20-31 mg yielded co-extracted RNA and DNA.

The chain employs TRBV6-2 or TRBV6-3 and TRBJ2-7, with D unclear. This TCR derives from a man in his forties with primary liver carcinoma and hepatitis B virus infection. The sample taken for sequencing was liver tumor tissue from sampling region 5. The subset was: tumor region T5, tumor centre. The CDR3 here is CASSSVGAYEQYF. CDR3 DNA sequence: TGTGCCAGCAGTTCGGTTGGAGCCTACGAGCAGTATTTC.